Each of the 9 T cell receptor beta chains below was sequenced from the same sample in a study of siplizumab effects on memory and regulatory T cells. Using immunoSEQ multiplex PCR, the repertoire was profiled, and TCRdb retains in-frame clones only, with some absent. This table holds under 100,000 clones, roughly 94% found once. The sequenced sample was non-Treg CD4+ T cells sorted from blood. All receptors derive from a human donor in good health.

In its sample, this clone was seen once. V and J are TRBV7-3 and TRBJ2-5, with 10 positions matching TRBD1. Unmatched junction bases numbered 5, after V lost 5 bases and J lost 2 bases. The germline V gene encodes CDR1 SGHTA and CDR2 FQGTGA. The CDR3 runs to 15 residues. The DNA for the CDR3 is TGTGCCAGCAGCGTAGCGGGACAGGGGCAAGAGACCCAGTACTTC. This translates into CASSVAGQGQETQYF.

The J gene is TRBJ1-4, the V gene TRBV30; D is possibly TRBD1 (6 bases). V was pared by 5 bases and J by 3 bases, with 13 bases between. Germline lookup yields CDR1 GTSNPN and CDR2 SVGIG (reference sequence). The CDR3 loop spans 14 amino acids. CDR3: CAWFGGIPNEKLFF. As DNA, the CDR3 is TGTGCCTGGTTCGGGGGCATCCCTAATGAAAAACTGTTTTTT. The variable domain in full, completed from reference TRBV30 and TRBJ1-4, reads SQTIHQWPATLVQPVGSPLSLECTVEGTSNPNLYWYRQAAGRGLQLLFYSVGIGQISSEVPQNLSASRPQDRQFILSSKKLLLSDSGFYLCAWFGGIPNEKLFFGSGTQLSVL.

This chain connects TRBV6-4 to TRBJ1-5, with TRBD1 as a possible D gene (6 bases). Trimming left V 5 bases short and J 7 bases short, with 15 bases between. The germline V gene encodes CDR1 MRHNA and CDR2 SNTAGT. This CDR3 contains 14 residues. The CDR3 reads CASSPRGGAQPQHF. CDR3 DNA: TGTGCCAGCAGTCCGAGGGGGGGTGCCCAGCCCCAGCATTTT.

The chain links TRBV4-2 to TRBJ1-6; D might be TRBD1 (6 bases). Germline loops: CDR1 LGHNA, CDR2 YNFKEQ. V was shortened by 0 bases and J by 0 bases, with 27 bases between the two germline ends. The CDR3 sequence is 23 residues long. The CDR3 loop is CASSQELASRGGALSSYNSPLHF. The CDR3 DNA sequence: TGTGCCAGCAGCCAAGAGTTGGCGTCCCGTGGGGGGGCCCTCAGCTCCTATAATTCACCCCTCCACTTT.

This sequence joins TRBV28 and TRBJ2-2; 11 bases agree with TRBD2. The CDR3 is made up of 17 amino acids. After removal of 5 bases from V and 4 bases from J, the junction contained 9 bases not matched to a gene. CDR1 is MDHEN, CDR2 SYDVKM, per germline. CDR3 protein: CASSTTSGTYITGELFF. The CDR3 bases are TGTGCCAGCAGTACGACTAGCGGGACCTATATCACCGGGGAGCTGTTTTTT.

This clone came up a few times. The rearrangement links TRBV29-1 to TRBJ1-1; D remains unclear. The CDR3 loop spans 12 amino acids. Trimming shortened V by 2 bases and J by 2 bases, and 6 bases separated the two germline ends. Germline V gene sequence: CDR1 SQVTM, CDR2 ANQGSEA. The CDR3 here is CSVERANTEAFF. The CDR3 nucleotides read TGCAGCGTTGAAAGGGCAAACACTGAAGCTTTCTTT.

This clone is a singleton in its sample. V usage is TRBV20-1 and J usage is TRBJ1-2; no firm D call. The V end lost 3 bases, the J end lost 6 bases, and 8 bases lay between the germline ends. The V gene's germline CDR1 is DFQATT and CDR2 SNEGSKA (reference sequence). CDR3 length equals 11 residues. CDR3 sequence reads: CSASRPNGYTF. The CDR3 DNA follows: TGCAGTGCTAGTAGGCCTAATGGCTACACCTTC.

The chain is built from TRBV27 and TRBJ2-1; D is possibly TRBD2 (6 bases). The CDR3 extends over 13 amino acids. V was shortened by 6 bases and J by 7 bases, with 13 bases between the two germline ends. Germline V gene data show CDR1 as MNHEY and CDR2 as SMNVEV (reference sequence). In nucleotides, the CDR3 is TGTGCCAGCAGCCCCTCGGGGAGGAATGAGCAGTTCTTC. Protein product: CASSPSGRNEQFF.

The V gene is TRBV6-1, the J gene TRBJ2-4, with D possibly TRBD2 on 5 matching bases. This CDR3 spans 13 amino acids. Deletions cut 4 bases from V and 5 bases from J, with 9 bases between. Per the germline V gene, CDR1 is MNHNS and CDR2 is SASEGT. The CDR3 loop is CASSASRQNIQYF. CDR3 nucleotides: TGTGCCAGCAGTGCTAGCAGACAAAACATTCAGTACTTC.